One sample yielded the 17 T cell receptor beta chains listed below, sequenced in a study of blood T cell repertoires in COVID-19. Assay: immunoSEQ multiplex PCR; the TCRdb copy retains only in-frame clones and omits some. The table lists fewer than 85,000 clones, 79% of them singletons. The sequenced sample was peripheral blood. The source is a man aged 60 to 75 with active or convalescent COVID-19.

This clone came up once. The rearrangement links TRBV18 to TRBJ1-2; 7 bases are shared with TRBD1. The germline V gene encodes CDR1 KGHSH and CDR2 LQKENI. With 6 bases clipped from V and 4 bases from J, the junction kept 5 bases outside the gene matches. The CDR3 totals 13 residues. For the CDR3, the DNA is TGTGCCAGCTCTCCGGACAGGACCTATGGCTACACCTTC. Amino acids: CASSPDRTYGYTF.

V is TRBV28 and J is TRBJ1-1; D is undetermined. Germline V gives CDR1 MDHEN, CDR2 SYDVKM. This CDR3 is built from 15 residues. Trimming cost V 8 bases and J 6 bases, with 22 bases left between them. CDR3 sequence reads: CASGPFGDKPSEAFF. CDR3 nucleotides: TGTGCCAGCGGCCCCTTCGGGGATAAACCCTCTGAAGCTTTCTTT. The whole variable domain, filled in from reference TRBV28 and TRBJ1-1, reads DVKVTQSSRYLVKRTGEKVFLECVQDMDHENMFWYRQDPGLGLRLIYFSYDVKMKEKGDIPEGYSVSREKKERFSLILESASTNQTSMYLCASGPFGDKPSEAFFGQGTRLTVV.

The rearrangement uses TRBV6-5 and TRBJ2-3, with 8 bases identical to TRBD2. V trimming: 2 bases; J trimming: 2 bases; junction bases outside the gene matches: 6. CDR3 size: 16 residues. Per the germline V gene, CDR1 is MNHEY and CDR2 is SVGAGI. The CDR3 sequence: CASSYRGGDATDTQYF. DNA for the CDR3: TGTGCCAGCAGTTACCGGGGGGGGGACGCCACAGATACGCAGTATTTT.

Here the CDR3 DNA reads TGTGCCAGCAGCGTAGGACAGCTTGGAGACACTGAAGCTTTCTTT. Protein: CASSVGQLGDTEAFF. V is TRBV9 and J is TRBJ1-1, with D tentatively TRBD1 (5 bases). CDR3 length equals 15 residues. Trimming cost V 0 bases and J 3 bases, with 12 bases left between them. CDR1 SGDLS and CDR2 YYNGEE come from the germline V gene.

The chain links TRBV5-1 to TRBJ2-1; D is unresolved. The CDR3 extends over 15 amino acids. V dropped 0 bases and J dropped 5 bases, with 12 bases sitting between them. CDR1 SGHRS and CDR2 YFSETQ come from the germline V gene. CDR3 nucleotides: TGCGCCAGCAGCTTGGGGGCTTCTTTAAACAATGAGCAGTTCTTC. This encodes CASSLGASLNNEQFF. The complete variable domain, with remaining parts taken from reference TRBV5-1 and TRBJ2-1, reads KAGVTQTPRYLIKTRGQQVTLSCSPISGHRSVSWYQQTPGQGLQFLFEYFSETQRNKGNFPGRFSGRQFSNSRSEMNVSTLELGDSALYLCASSLGASLNNEQFFGPGTRLTVL.

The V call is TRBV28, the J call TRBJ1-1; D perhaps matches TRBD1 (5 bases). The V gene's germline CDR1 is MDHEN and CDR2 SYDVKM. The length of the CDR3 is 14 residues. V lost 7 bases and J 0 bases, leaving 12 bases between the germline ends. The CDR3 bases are TGTGCCAGCACACGACAGCAAATGAACACTGAAGCTTTCTTT. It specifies CASTRQQMNTEAFF.

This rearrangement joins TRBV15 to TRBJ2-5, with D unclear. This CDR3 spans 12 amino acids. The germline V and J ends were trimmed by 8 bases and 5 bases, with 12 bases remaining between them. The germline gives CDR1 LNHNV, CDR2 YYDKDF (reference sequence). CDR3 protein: CATALDRETQYF. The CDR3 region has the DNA TGTGCCACCGCGCTAGATCGGGAGACCCAGTACTTC.

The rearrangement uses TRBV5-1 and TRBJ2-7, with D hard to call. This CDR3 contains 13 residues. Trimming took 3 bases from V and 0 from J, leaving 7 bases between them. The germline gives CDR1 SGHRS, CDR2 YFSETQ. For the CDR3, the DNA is TGCGCCAGCAGCTACAGTACCTCCTACGAGCAGTACTTC. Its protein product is CASSYSTSYEQYF.

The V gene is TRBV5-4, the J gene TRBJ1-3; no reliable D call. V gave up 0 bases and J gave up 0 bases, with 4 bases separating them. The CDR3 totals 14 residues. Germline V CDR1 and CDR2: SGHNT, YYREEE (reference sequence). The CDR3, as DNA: TGTGCCAGCAGCTTGGGTATCTCTGGAAACACCATATATTTT. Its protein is CASSLGISGNTIYF. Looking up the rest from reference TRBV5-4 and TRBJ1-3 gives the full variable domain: ETGVTQSPTHLIKTRGQQVTLRCSSQSGHNTVSWYQQALGQGPQFIFQYYREEENGRGNFPPRFSGLQFPNYSSELNVNALELDDSALYLCASSLGISGNTIYFGEGSWLTVV.

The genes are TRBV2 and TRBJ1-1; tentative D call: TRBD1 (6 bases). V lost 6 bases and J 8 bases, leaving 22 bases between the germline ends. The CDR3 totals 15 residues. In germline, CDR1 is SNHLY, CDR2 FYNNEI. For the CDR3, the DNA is TGTGCCAGCAGCACCCGGAGGGGGGGGTTTGCGGAAGCTTTCTTT. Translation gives CASSTRRGGFAEAFF.

CDR3 nucleotides: TGTGCCAGCAGTTTTTTAGGGGTCACTGAAGCTTTCTTT. Translated: CASSFLGVTEAFF. The rearrangement uses TRBV28 and TRBJ1-1; D may be TRBD1 (5 bases). This CDR3 comprises 13 residues. The V gene lost 3 bases and the J gene lost 4 bases, with 9 bases spanning the gap. Looked up from germline, CDR1 is MDHEN and CDR2 is SYDVKM.

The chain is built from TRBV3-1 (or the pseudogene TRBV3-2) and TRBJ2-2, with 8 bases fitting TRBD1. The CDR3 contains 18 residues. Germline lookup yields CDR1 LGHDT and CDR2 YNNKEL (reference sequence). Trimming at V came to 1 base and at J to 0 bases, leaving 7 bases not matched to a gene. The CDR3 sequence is CASSQGPGQGSNTGELFF. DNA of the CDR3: TGTGCCAGCAGCCAAGGTCCCGGACAGGGATCGAACACCGGGGAGCTGTTTTTT.

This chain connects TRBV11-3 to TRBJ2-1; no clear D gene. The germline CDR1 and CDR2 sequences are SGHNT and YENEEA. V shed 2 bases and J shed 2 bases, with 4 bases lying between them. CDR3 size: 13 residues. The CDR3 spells CASSLLAYNEQFF. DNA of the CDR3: TGTGCCAGCAGCTTATTAGCCTACAATGAGCAGTTCTTC. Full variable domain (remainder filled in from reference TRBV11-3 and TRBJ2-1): EAGVVQSPRYKIIEKKQPVAFWCNPISGHNTLYWYLQNLGQGPELLIRYENEEAVDDSQLPKDRFSAERLKGVDSTLKIQPAELGDSAVYLCASSLLAYNEQFFGPGTRLTVL.

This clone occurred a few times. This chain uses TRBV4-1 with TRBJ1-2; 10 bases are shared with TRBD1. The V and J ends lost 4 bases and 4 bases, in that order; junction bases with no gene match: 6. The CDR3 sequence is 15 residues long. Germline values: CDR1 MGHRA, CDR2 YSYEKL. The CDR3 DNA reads TGCGCCAGCAGCCCGCGACAGGGGGCAAGCTATGGCTACACCTTC. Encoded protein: CASSPRQGASYGYTF.

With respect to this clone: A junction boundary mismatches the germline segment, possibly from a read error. CDR3 amino acids: CASTNYRGFTF. CDR3 bases: TGTGCCAGCACCAATTACAGGGGCTTCACCTTC. The chain combines TRBV2 with TRBJ1-2; 7 bases fit TRBD1. The germline V gene encodes CDR1 SNHLY and CDR2 FYNNEI. CDR3 length equals 11 residues.

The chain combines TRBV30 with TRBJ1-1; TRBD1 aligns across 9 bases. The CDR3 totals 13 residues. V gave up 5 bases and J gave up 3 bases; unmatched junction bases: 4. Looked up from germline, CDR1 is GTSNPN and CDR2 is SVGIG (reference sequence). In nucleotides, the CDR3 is TGTGCCTGGGCGACAGGGGGTTACACTGAAGCTTTCTTT. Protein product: CAWATGGYTEAFF. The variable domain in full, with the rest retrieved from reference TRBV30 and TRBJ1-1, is SQTIHQWPATLVQPVGSPLSLECTVEGTSNPNLYWYRQAAGRGLQLLFYSVGIGQISSEVPQNLSASRPQDRQFILSSKKLLLSDSGFYLCAWATGGYTEAFFGQGTRLTVV.

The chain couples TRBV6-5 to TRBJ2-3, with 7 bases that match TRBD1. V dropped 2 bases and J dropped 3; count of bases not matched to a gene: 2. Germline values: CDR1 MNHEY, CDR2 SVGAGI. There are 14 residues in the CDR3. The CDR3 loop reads CASSYRQGTDTQYF. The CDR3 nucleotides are TGTGCCAGCAGTTACCGACAGGGAACAGATACGCAGTATTTT.